These 2 T cell receptor beta chains share one sample of origin, sequenced in a study of a mutant IDH1 vaccine in newly diagnosed glioma. Libraries were prepared by immunoSEQ multiplex PCR; TCRdb keeps only in-frame clonotypes and omits some of them. The repertoire holds tens of thousands of clones, about 83% seen once, with 12% in the top ten. These receptors' targets are unknown. Time point described: week 47, end of study. The investigators gave 300 ug of mutant IDH1 20-mer peptide in each vaccine dose, together with topical imiquimod. The specimen was PBMCs, collected from a glioma patient whose treatment included an IDH1 peptide vaccine. The origin of the receptors is a woman in her twenties or thirties with glioma.

The V call is TRBV13, the J call TRBJ1-3; D might be TRBD1 (6 bases). Germline V gene lookup returns CDR1 PRHDT and CDR2 FYEKMQ (reference sequence). Trimming took off 4 bases at V and 5 bases at J, with 9 bases between the two ends. The CDR3 is 13 amino acids. CDR3 amino acids: CASSSRDRNTIYF. The CDR3 region has the DNA TGTGCCAGCAGCTCCCGGGACAGAAACACCATATATTTT.

In this sample, this clone turned up once. V gene TRBV2 combines with J gene TRBJ2-7; D not resolved. CDR3 length: 13 amino acids. Looked up from germline, CDR1 is SNHLY and CDR2 is FYNNEI. The germline V and J ends were trimmed by 4 bases and 2 bases, with 9 bases remaining between them. The CDR3 region is CASSVRQAYEQYF. CDR3 nucleotides: TGTGCCAGCAGTGTCAGGCAAGCCTACGAGCAGTACTTC.